This entry lists 32 T cell receptor beta chains sequenced from one sample in a study of cytomegalovirus exposure and HLA in healthy donors. The PCR ran on 60 Vbeta and 13 Jbeta primers. Data came from immunoSEQ multiplex PCR; TCRdb stores just in-frame clones and leaves some out. Counted here are approximately 120,000 clones, under 85% occurring once; the ten biggest clones make up approximately 8.4%. Input material: PBMCs. The receptors here all came from a man in his forties or fifties in good health and CMV-seronegative.

The CDR3 DNA follows: TGTGCCAGCAGCTTAGCCTGGGGGGGGAAAAACATTCAGTACTTC. As protein: CASSLAWGGKNIQYF. This chain links TRBV11-2 with TRBJ2-4; 7 nucleotides agree with TRBD2. Looked up from germline, CDR1 is SGHAT and CDR2 is FQNNGV. After removal of 1 base from V and 4 bases from J, the junction contained 4 bases not matched to a gene. This CDR3 region has 15 residues.

This sequence joins TRBV29-1 and TRBJ1-2; 10 bases are shared with TRBD1. CDR1 is SQVTM, CDR2 ANQGSEA, per germline. J lost 6 bases, V lost 7 bases, and 17 bases had no gene match. CDR3 length equals 16 residues. The DNA for the CDR3 is TGCAGCGCCCTTCCCGGGACAGGGGCGACAAGAGATGGCTACACCTTC. Translated, it gives CSALPGTGATRDGYTF.

As for this clone: A read error may produce the germline difference seen at one junction end. The chain joins TRBV7-9 to TRBJ1-2; D is undetermined. This CDR3 contains 12 residues. Per germline, CDR1 SEHNR and CDR2 FQNEAQ (reference sequence). The CDR3 loop is CSSSLDQVGYTF. As DNA, the CDR3 is TGTTCCAGCAGCTTAGATCAGGTTGGCTACACCTTC. The whole variable domain, filled in from reference TRBV7-9 and TRBJ1-2, reads DTGVSQNPRHKITKRGQNVTFRCDPISEHNRLYWYRQTLGQGPEFLTYFQNEAQLEKSRLLSDRFSAERPKGSFSTLEIQRTEQGDSAMYLCSSSLDQVGYTFGSGTRLTVV.

J is TRBJ1-2 and V is TRBV6-1; no clear D gene. The ends were cut back, 2 bases at V and 0 bases at J, with 10 bases in the middle. The CDR3 runs 15 residues. Germline V gene data show CDR1 as MNHNS and CDR2 as SASEGT. CDR3 amino acids: CASSETGSPNYGYTF. The DNA for the CDR3 is TGTGCCAGCAGTGAAACGGGTTCCCCTAACTATGGCTACACCTTC.

The rearrangement links TRBV5-1 to TRBJ2-7, with 11 bases fitting TRBD1. CDR1 and CDR2 from the germline V gene are SGHRS and YFSETQ. Unmatched junction bases numbered 2, after V lost 3 bases and J lost 6 bases. The CDR3 spans 13 residues. This chain's CDR3 is CASSSGQGAEQYF. The CDR3 coding sequence is TGCGCCAGCAGCTCAGGACAGGGGGCCGAGCAGTACTTC.

This sequence joins TRBV7-2 and TRBJ1-6; D ambiguous. The CDR3 is made up of 13 amino acids. V lost 1 base and J lost 8, with 6 bases in between. CDR1 and CDR2 (germline): SGHTA, FQGNSA. The CDR3 coding sequence is TGTGCCAGCAGCTTAGAATCGGATTCACCCCTCCACTTT. Its protein is CASSLESDSPLHF.

This chain uses TRBV5-1 with TRBJ1-5, with 7 bases aligning to TRBD1. Germline lookup yields CDR1 SGHRS and CDR2 YFSETQ. The CDR3 consists of 14 residues. V was pared by 2 bases and J by 5 bases, with 4 bases of the junction left unmatched. DNA of the CDR3: TGCGCCAGCAGCTTCGGTACAGGGGATCAGCCCCAGCATTTT. Translation: CASSFGTGDQPQHF. The whole variable domain, remainder taken from reference TRBV5-1 and TRBJ1-5, is KAGVTQTPRYLIKTRGQQVTLSCSPISGHRSVSWYQQTPGQGLQFLFEYFSETQRNKGNFPGRFSGRQFSNSRSEMNVSTLELGDSALYLCASSFGTGDQPQHFGDGTRLSIL.

Concerning this clone: The same CDR3 arises from other DNA sequences in this sample as well. V is TRBV5-1 and J is TRBJ1-2, with a possible D match to TRBD1 (5 bases). The CDR3 totals 13 residues. Germline V gene data show CDR1 as SGHRS and CDR2 as YFSETQ. V lost 0 bases and J 4 bases, leaving 7 bases between the germline ends. The CDR3 DNA reads TGCGCCAGCAGCTTGGACAGGAGCTATGGCTACACCTTC. Encoded protein: CASSLDRSYGYTF.

The chain has TRBV5-4 and TRBJ2-7; no clear D. The CDR3 length is 15 residues. V was clipped by 1 base and J by 5 bases, with 16 bases between them. In germline, CDR1 is SGHNT, CDR2 YYREEE (reference sequence). The CDR3, as DNA: TGTGCCAGCAGCTTGAGAGCCCCGGCGGTGAACGAGCAGTACTTC. It codes for CASSLRAPAVNEQYF.

V and J are TRBV4-3 and TRBJ2-5, with a weak D call TRBD1 (7 bases). V dropped 4 bases and J dropped 1 base, with 19 bases sitting between them. The CDR3 length is 17 residues. The V gene's germline CDR1 is LGHNA and CDR2 YSLEER. CDR3 in amino acids: CASSPPRRGRVQETQYF. In nucleotides, the CDR3 is TGCGCCAGCAGCCCTCCGAGGAGGGGGCGCGTCCAAGAGACCCAGTACTTC.

This clone was counted a single time. One junction end does not reproduce the germline sequence, and a read error may be involved. Different DNA sequences within this sample yield the same CDR3. J is TRBJ2-7 and V is TRBV6-5; 9 nucleotides align to TRBD1. Germline V gene sequence: CDR1 MNHEY, CDR2 SVGAGI. This CDR3 contains 12 residues. Written as DNA, the CDR3 is TGTGCCAGCAGGGAAAGGGGACAGGGTTTGTTCTTC. Protein: CASRERGQGLFF.

This chain joins TRBV7-3 and TRBJ2-1, with 15 positions matching TRBD2. The germline gives CDR1 SGHTA, CDR2 FQGTGA. Trimming at V came to 5 bases and at J to 0 bases, leaving 8 bases not matched to a gene. The CDR3 extends over 19 amino acids. The CDR3 sequence: CASSLGLAGGRSSYNEQFF. CDR3 DNA sequence: TGTGCCAGCAGCCTGGGACTAGCGGGGGGCCGAAGCTCCTACAATGAGCAGTTCTTC.

This chain connects TRBV4-3 to TRBJ2-4; 8 bases line up with TRBD1. CDR1 LGHNA and CDR2 YSLEER come from the germline V gene. J gave up 9 bases and V 4 bases, and 14 bases lay outside the gene matches. This CDR3 comprises 16 residues. The DNA of the CDR3 is TGCGCCAGCAGCCCAGATTTCGTCAGGACAGGGCGCATTCAGTACTTC. Protein sequence: CASSPDFVRTGRIQYF.

The V and J genes are TRBV30 and TRBJ2-1, with 12 positions matching TRBD2. Losses at the gene ends were 0 bases for V and 0 bases for J; bases not matched to a gene: 9. The CDR3 loop spans 19 amino acids. Germline-derived CDR1 and CDR2 are GTSNPN and SVGIG (reference sequence). The CDR3 bases are TGTGCCTGGAGTGTCCTCCCCTCTAGCGGGGGGGCCTCCTACAATGAGCAGTTCTTC. Residues: CAWSVLPSSGGASYNEQFF.

The chain combines TRBV5-1 with TRBJ1-2, with D maybe TRBD1 (6 bases). CDR1 SGHRS and CDR2 YFSETQ come from the germline V gene. The CDR3 totals 14 residues. The V end lost 4 bases, the J end lost 4 bases, and 14 bases lay between the germline ends. The CDR3 here is CASSTETGRYGYTF. CDR3 coding DNA: TGCGCCAGCAGCACGGAGACAGGCCGCTATGGCTACACCTTC. The variable domain in full, completed from reference TRBV5-1 and TRBJ1-2, reads KAGVTQTPRYLIKTRGQQVTLSCSPISGHRSVSWYQQTPGQGLQFLFEYFSETQRNKGNFPGRFSGRQFSNSRSEMNVSTLELGDSALYLCASSTETGRYGYTFGSGTRLTVV.

This chain joins TRBV5-1 and TRBJ2-5, with TRBD1 matching over 7 bases. The CDR3 is made up of 14 amino acids. V shed 3 bases, J shed 0 bases, and the junction held 2 bases outside the gene matches. Germline CDR1 is SGHRS and CDR2 is YFSETQ. The CDR3 nucleotides are TGCGCCAGCAGCTACACAGGGGACCAAGAGACCCAGTACTTC. Amino acids: CASSYTGDQETQYF.

This chain links TRBV11-2 with TRBJ1-3; 9 bases align to TRBD1. The CDR3 length is 16 residues. V dropped 0 bases and J dropped 4; count of bases not matched to a gene: 4. CDR1 SGHAT and CDR2 FQNNGV come from the germline V gene. The CDR3 DNA follows: TGTGCCAGCAGCTTAGATCGGACAGGGGCCGGAAACACCATATATTTT. Amino acid sequence: CASSLDRTGAGNTIYF.

The chain is built from TRBV14 and TRBJ1-1; D not certain. Trimming took off 1 base at V and 1 base at J, with 10 bases between the two ends. Germline loops: CDR1 SGHDN, CDR2 FVKESK. CDR3 length: 15 residues. CDR3 loop: CASSQVFTPNTEAFF. CDR3 sequence (DNA): TGTGCCAGCAGCCAAGTGTTTACACCGAACACTGAAGCTTTCTTT.

The V and J genes are TRBV30 and TRBJ1-5; 8 positions match TRBD1. Germline V lookup: CDR1 GTSNPN, CDR2 SVGIG (reference sequence). This CDR3 region has 15 residues. V shed 0 bases, J shed 6 bases, and the junction held 7 bases outside the gene matches. CDR3 sequence (DNA): TGTGCCTGGAGTGTAACCCAGGGGGCACGTCAGCCCCAGCATTTT. Amino acid sequence: CAWSVTQGARQPQHF.

V and J are TRBV5-1 and TRBJ2-5, with 9 bases that match TRBD2. The CDR3 totals 17 residues. With 0 bases clipped from V and 0 bases from J, the junction kept 6 bases outside the gene matches. Germline CDR1 is SGHRS and CDR2 is YFSETQ. The CDR3 DNA is TGCGCCAGCAGCTTGGCAGCGCGGGGGGGACACCAAGAGACCCAGTACTTC. This gives the protein CASSLAARGGHQETQYF. Variable domain in full (rest from reference TRBV5-1 and TRBJ2-5): KAGVTQTPRYLIKTRGQQVTLSCSPISGHRSVSWYQQTPGQGLQFLFEYFSETQRNKGNFPGRFSGRQFSNSRSEMNVSTLELGDSALYLCASSLAARGGHQETQYFGPGTRLLVL.

V is TRBV4-3 and J is TRBJ2-3; 8 nucleotides agree with TRBD2. This CDR3 comprises 19 residues. The germline V gene has CDR1 LGHNA and CDR2 YSLEER. J was trimmed by 3 bases and V by 0 bases; bases with no gene match: 14. The CDR3 sequence: CASSQDHSGQRGWTDTQYF. The CDR3 region has the DNA TGCGCCAGCAGCCAAGACCATTCGGGGCAGCGGGGGTGGACAGATACGCAGTATTTT.

This sequence joins TRBV7-8 and TRBJ2-1; 8 positions match TRBD1. Germline CDR1 is SGHVS and CDR2 is FQNEAQ. This CDR3 has 16 residues. V shed 2 bases and J 8 bases; nucleotides not matched to a gene: 11. The CDR3 region is CASSLSGGGTLDEQFF. CDR3 coding DNA: TGTGCCAGCAGCTTATCAGGGGGCGGTACTTTGGATGAGCAGTTCTTC.

The chain has TRBV2 and TRBJ1-1; D may be TRBD1 (6 bases). CDR1 is SNHLY and CDR2 is FYNNEI in the germline V gene. Between the trimmed V and J ends, which lost 2 bases and 4 bases, there was a span of 14 bases. The CDR3 contains 15 residues. The CDR3 region is CASSELGAGATEAFF. The CDR3 coding sequence is TGTGCCAGCAGTGAATTGGGGGCAGGGGCCACTGAAGCTTTCTTT.

The chain has TRBV18 and TRBJ1-4; D gene uncertain. CDR3 length: 14 residues. Germline assignment: CDR1 KGHSH and CDR2 LQKENI. Trimming shortened V by 8 bases and J by 0 bases, and 10 bases separated the two germline ends. CDR3 bases: TGTGCCAGCACCGCGGGTGCAACTAATGAAAAACTGTTTTTT. It is translated as CASTAGATNEKLFF.

The gene calls are TRBV10-3 and TRBJ2-5; 13 bases match TRBD2. CDR3 length: 15 residues. Per germline, CDR1 ENHRY and CDR2 SYGVKD. V was clipped by 6 bases and J by 2 bases; unmatched bases: 3. CDR3 loop: CAISKGLAGQETQYF. The CDR3 DNA sequence: TGTGCCATCAGCAAGGGACTAGCGGGGCAAGAGACCCAGTACTTC.

The rearrangement joins TRBV28 to TRBJ1-2, with 7 positions matching TRBD1. The CDR3 is 14 residues long. CDR1 is MDHEN and CDR2 is SYDVKM in the germline V gene. V was clipped by 7 bases and J by 4 bases; unmatched bases: 9. This CDR3 reads CASTSGQEIYGYTF. DNA of the CDR3: TGTGCCAGCACCTCCGGACAGGAAATCTATGGCTACACCTTC.

The chain joins TRBV7-6 to TRBJ2-1; D uncertain. The V gene's germline CDR1 is SGHVS and CDR2 FNYEAQ. Trimming removed 6 bases from V and 5 bases from J, with 14 bases in between. The CDR3 has 14 residues. The CDR3 loop is CASSSVGVDNEQFF. For the CDR3, the DNA is TGTGCCAGCAGTTCTGTAGGAGTAGACAATGAGCAGTTCTTC.

The gene calls are TRBV5-4 and TRBJ1-2; possible D gene TRBD1, 5 bases. Trimming cost V 0 bases and J 1 base, with 16 bases left between them. The CDR3 is 17 amino acids. Germline loops: CDR1 SGHNT, CDR2 YYREEE (reference sequence). DNA of the CDR3: TGTGCCAGCAGCTTGGAGGGCGGGAGGGGACTTAACTATGGCTACACCTTC. Encoded protein: CASSLEGGRGLNYGYTF.

The chain recombines TRBV11-2 with TRBJ1-3; D remains unclear. V lost 1 base and J 4 bases, leaving 14 bases between the germline ends. CDR3 size: 16 residues. Germline lookup yields CDR1 SGHAT and CDR2 FQNNGV. The CDR3 is CASSLGGTSSGNTIYF. The CDR3 DNA follows: TGTGCCAGCAGCTTAGGAGGTACCTCTTCGGGAAACACCATATATTTT. Filled out from reference TRBV11-2 and TRBJ1-3, the complete variable domain reads EAGVAQSPRYKIIEKRQSVAFWCNPISGHATLYWYQQILGQGPKLLIQFQNNGVVDDSQLPKDRFSAERLKGVDSTLKIQPAKLEDSAVYLCASSLGGTSSGNTIYFGEGSWLTVV.

The chain has TRBV11-2 and TRBJ2-5, with 9 positions matching TRBD2. Germline V CDR1 and CDR2: SGHAT, FQNNGV. The CDR3 is 16 amino acids. J gave up 5 bases and V 5 bases, and 12 bases lay outside the gene matches. DNA for the CDR3: TGTGCCAGCAGCCTAGGGTCGCGGGGGGGCCGGGAGACCCAGTACTTC. Its translation: CASSLGSRGGRETQYF.

This chain joins TRBV7-9 and TRBJ2-7; 11 positions match TRBD1. The germline V gene encodes CDR1 SEHNR and CDR2 FQNEAQ (reference sequence). The CDR3 totals 15 residues. J was trimmed by 3 bases and V by 5 bases; bases with no gene match: 6. CDR3 amino acids: CASSRDRGAIYEQYF. Written as DNA, the CDR3 is TGTGCCAGCAGCAGGGACAGGGGGGCAATCTACGAGCAGTACTTC.

The chain recombines TRBV7-6 with TRBJ1-2, with 8 bases matching TRBD1. V lost 1 base and J lost 6; bases outside the gene matches: 7. This CDR3 spans 15 amino acids. Germline V lookup: CDR1 SGHVS, CDR2 FNYEAQ. The CDR3 protein is CASSLDDRGSNGYTF. The CDR3 DNA sequence: TGTGCCAGCAGCTTAGACGACAGGGGATCGAATGGCTACACCTTC.